This TCR beta chain was documented in a study of blood T cell repertoires in COVID-19. The CDR3 contains 15 residues. Germline CDR1 and CDR2: MNHNY and SVGAGI (reference sequence). V was trimmed by 2 bases and J by 5 bases, leaving 13 bases between them. Assay: immunoSEQ multiplex PCR; the TCRdb copy retains only in-frame clones and omits some. The sample includes roughly 500,000 clones, approximately 91% of them seen just once. Cohort assignment relied on participant-reported clinical history. Recovered participants had two consecutive negative NP/OP PCR tests, healthcare professional clearance, or symptom resolution.

The sequence came from a woman aged 60-75 years who had recovered from COVID-19. The sequenced sample was PBMCs or T cells enriched from blood (not recorded which). V and J are TRBV6-6 and TRBJ1-5; perhaps TRBD1 as D (6 bases). Here the CDR3 DNA reads TGTGCCAGCAGTTACAAGCAGGGGCCGGATCAGCCCCAGCATTTT. Translation: CASSYKQGPDQPQHF.